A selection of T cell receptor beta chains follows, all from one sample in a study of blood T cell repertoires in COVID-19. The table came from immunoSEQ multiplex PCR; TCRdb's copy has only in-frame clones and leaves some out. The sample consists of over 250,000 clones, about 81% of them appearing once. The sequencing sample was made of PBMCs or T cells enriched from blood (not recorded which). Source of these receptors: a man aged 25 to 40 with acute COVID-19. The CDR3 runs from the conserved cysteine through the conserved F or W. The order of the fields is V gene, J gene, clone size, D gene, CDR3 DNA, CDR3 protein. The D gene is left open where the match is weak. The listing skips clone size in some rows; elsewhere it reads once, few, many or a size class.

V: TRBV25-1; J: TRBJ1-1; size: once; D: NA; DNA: TGTGCCAGCAGTGAGGGGGGTCGAAAGTCAATCCCTGAAGCTTTCTTT; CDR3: CASSEGGRKSIPEAFF
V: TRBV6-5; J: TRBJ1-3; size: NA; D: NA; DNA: TGTGCCAGCAGTTACTCAGGAGGGGCGTCCGGAAACACCATATATTTT; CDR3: CASSYSGGASGNTIYF
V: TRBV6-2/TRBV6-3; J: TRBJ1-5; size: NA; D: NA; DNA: TGTGCCAGCAGTTCGTCAGATACAAGCAATCAGCCCCAGCATTTT; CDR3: CASSSSDTSNQPQHF
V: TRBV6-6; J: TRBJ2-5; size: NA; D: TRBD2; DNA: TGTGCCAGCAGTCTAGCGGGGGCCGTTCAAGAGACCCAGTACTTC; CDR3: CASSLAGAVQETQYF
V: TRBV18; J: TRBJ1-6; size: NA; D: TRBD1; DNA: TGTGCCAGCTCACCAGACAGGGGCTTCGCTTCACCCCTCCACTTT; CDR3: CASSPDRGFASPLHF
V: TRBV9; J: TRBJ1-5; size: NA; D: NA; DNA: TGTGCCAGCAGCGGCCCCCAGGGGCAGCCCCAGCATTTT; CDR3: CASSGPQGQPQHF
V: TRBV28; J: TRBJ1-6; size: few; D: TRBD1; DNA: TGTGCCAGCAGTTTATGGGGGGGACAGGGAGAGATTTCACCCCTCCACTTT; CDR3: CASSLWGGQGEISPLHF
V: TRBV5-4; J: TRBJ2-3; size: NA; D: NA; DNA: TGTGCCAGCAGCTCTACTCTCTTAGATACGCAGTATTTT; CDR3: CASSSTLLDTQYF
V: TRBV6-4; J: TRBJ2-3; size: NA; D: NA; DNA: TGTGCCAGCAGCCCATCTTTAGCAGATACGCAGTATTTT; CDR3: CASSPSLADTQYF
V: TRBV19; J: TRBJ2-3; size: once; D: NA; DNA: TGTGCCAGTAGTACCAAGGGGGGGACCGCGCAGTATTTT; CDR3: CASSTKGGTAQYF
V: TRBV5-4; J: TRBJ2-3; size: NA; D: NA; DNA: TGTGCCAGCAGCTCCCGGAATAGCGGTAGCACAGATACGCAGTATTTT; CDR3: CASSSRNSGSTDTQYF
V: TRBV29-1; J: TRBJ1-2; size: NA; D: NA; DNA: TGCAGCGAGGGTGGCTACTATGGCTACACCTTC; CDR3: CSEGGYYGYTF
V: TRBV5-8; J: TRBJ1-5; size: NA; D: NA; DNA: TGTGCCTCAGCAGCCTGGGGGGGGACGGGGGCTCAGCCCCAGCATTTT; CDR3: CASAAWGGTGAQPQHF
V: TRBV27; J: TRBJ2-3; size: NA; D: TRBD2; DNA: TGTGCCAGCCTTCCGGGACTAGCGGGGGGCTCAGATACGCAGTATTTT; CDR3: CASLPGLAGGSDTQYF
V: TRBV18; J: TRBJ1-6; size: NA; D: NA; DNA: TGTGCCAGCTCACCAGGGCAGGGGAATTCTAATTCACCCCTCCACTTT; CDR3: CASSPGQGNSNSPLHF
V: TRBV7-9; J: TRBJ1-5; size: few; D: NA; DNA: TGTGCCAGCAGTTCCAGCCGGGACAAAAATCAGCCCCAGCATTTT; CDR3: CASSSSRDKNQPQHF
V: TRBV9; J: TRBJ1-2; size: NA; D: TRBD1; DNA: TGTGCCAGCAGCTGGACAGAGACAGGGTACTATGGCTACACCTTC; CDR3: CASSWTETGYYGYTF
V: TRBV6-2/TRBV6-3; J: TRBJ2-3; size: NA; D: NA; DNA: TGTGCCAGCAGTTTCTCCGGGAGCCCAGATACGCAGTATTTT; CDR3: CASSFSGSPDTQYF
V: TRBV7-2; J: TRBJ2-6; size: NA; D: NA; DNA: TGTGCCAGCAGCGGGAAGGGACTTACCTCTGGGGCCAACGTCCTGACTTTC; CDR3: CASSGKGLTSGANVLTF
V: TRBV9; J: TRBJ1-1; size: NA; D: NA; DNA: TGTGCCAGCAGCCCCGTCCGGGACTCCACTGAAGCTTTCTTT; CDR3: CASSPVRDSTEAFF
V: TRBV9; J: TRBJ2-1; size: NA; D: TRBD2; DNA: TGTGCCAGCAGCGTTGATAAGACTAGCCCGAACTACAATGAGCAGTTCTTC; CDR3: CASSVDKTSPNYNEQFF
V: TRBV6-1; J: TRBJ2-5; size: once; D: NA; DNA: TGTGCCAGCAGTGAATCCGCAGGGATATGGGAGACCCAGTACTTC; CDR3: CASSESAGIWETQYF
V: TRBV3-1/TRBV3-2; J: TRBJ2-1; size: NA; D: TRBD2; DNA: TGTGCCAGCAGCCACCGGGGGGGCCTCGACAATGAGCAGTTCTTC; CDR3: CASSHRGGLDNEQFF
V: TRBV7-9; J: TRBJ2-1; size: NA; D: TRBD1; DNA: TGTGCCAGCAGAAGTAGACAGGGTTTCTATGAGCAGTTCTTC; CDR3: CASRSRQGFYEQFF